This T cell receptor (beta chain) was identified during a study of early T cells in non-severe SARS-CoV-2 infection. Background on the study: Chains from this unsorted whole-blood bulk RNA could not be paired. General study findings and limits: VDJdb-based annotation leaned toward anti-spike CD8 responses and missed private and CD4 specificities.

Germline V gene lookup returns CDR1 SGHNT and CDR2 YYREEE (reference sequence). V was cut by 4 bases and J by 6 bases, with 13 bases left in between. This CDR3 is 13 amino acids long. Individual cDNA molecules carried attached unique molecular identifiers. TCRdb redid the calling of the 5' RACE reads with MiXCR, one entry per CDR3 protein. The sample lists about 66,000 distinct CDR3 sequences, over 20% occurring once. This clonotype was recorded a few times. Its antigen is not identified. The specimen comprised whole blood, sampled at baseline. The clonotype comes from an adult who was a healthcare worker with PCR-confirmed SARS-CoV-2 infection or an uninfected control (not recorded which). This chain joins TRBV5-4 and TRBJ1-2, with D uncertain. In nucleotides, the CDR3 is TGTGCCAGCAGCCCGGGGATTCTTCATGGCTACACCTTC. This translates into CASSPGILHGYTF.